This T cell receptor beta chain was recorded in a study of T cells expressing NK-cell markers. Using the 5' RACE reads, TCRdb records one entry per CDR3 protein without DNA. The sample table includes hundreds of thousands of distinct CDR3 sequences. Whole-study findings and limits: The same clonotypes also predominated in the CD3+CD56-NKG2C+ fraction of a handful of donors.

About this clonotype: The antigen remains unidentified.

Germline loops: CDR1 MNHEY, CDR2 SVGEGT. The CDR3 length is 15 residues. The chain combines TRBV6-2 or TRBV6-3 with TRBJ2-3; the TCRdb call, TRBD1, lacks DNA for checking. The receptor was derived from a woman aged 18-70 years in good health. Source material: blood T cells: a sorted CD56 or NKG2C T cell subset, CD4+ or CD8+ T cells, or bulk PBMC T cells (not recorded which). This CDR3 reads CASSSWTGGKDTQYF.